This paragraph reports one T cell receptor (beta chain). TCRdb's table, derived via immunoSEQ multiplex PCR, lists solely in-frame clones and lacks some. The sample holds more than 95,000 clones, roughly 92% seen once. This record comes from a study of T cell changes during pregnancy in multiple sclerosis. Per the germline V gene, CDR1 is GTSNPN and CDR2 is SVGIG (reference sequence). The CDR3 totals 14 residues. V lost 3 bases and J lost 1; bases outside the gene matches: 4. Sequencing was performed on peripheral blood, taken after pregnancy. This TCR derives from a female donor with multiple sclerosis, enrolled in a pregnancy study. The rearrangement links TRBV30 to TRBJ2-7; 9 bases align to TRBD2. The DNA for the CDR3 is TGTGCCTGGAGAGATAGCGGGAGTTCCTACGAGCAGTACTTC. Translated, it gives CAWRDSGSSYEQYF.